A selection of T cell receptor beta chains follows, all from one sample in a study of memory CD4+ T cells and cytomegalovirus serostatus. Clones were sequenced by immunoSEQ multiplex PCR, and TCRdb holds only the in-frame ones, with some missing. The sample includes some 30,000 clones, around four fifths of them seen just once. Sequencing was carried out using memory CD4+ T cells from blood. All receptors come from an adult in good health and CMV-seronegative. Some clones in this sample may be carry-over from other donors' samples. Both conserved end residues are part of each CDR3.

len: 16
v_gene: TRBV29-1
j_gene: TRBJ2-3
CDR3aa: CSVLDQNRGHQDTQYF

len: 17
v_gene: TRBV11-2
j_gene: TRBJ2-5
CDR3aa: CASSLVTSGATGETQYF

len: 15
v_gene: TRBV11-2
j_gene: TRBJ2-7
CDR3aa: CASSPDRGGSIGQYF

len: 14
v_gene: TRBV30
j_gene: TRBJ1-5
CDR3aa: CAWSVNRGGQPQHF

len: 14
v_gene: TRBV9
j_gene: TRBJ2-1
CDR3aa: CASSVKTSGKEQFF

len: 14
v_gene: TRBV28
j_gene: TRBJ1-4
CDR3aa: CASSGGGKNEKLFF

len: 15
v_gene: TRBV14
j_gene: TRBJ2-5
CDR3aa: CASSQDRGRWETQYF

len: 15
v_gene: TRBV11-3
j_gene: TRBJ1-1
CDR3aa: CASSRRGNMNTEAFF

len: 17
v_gene: TRBV7-9
j_gene: TRBJ2-1
CDR3aa: CASSLASRGGSYNEQFF

len: 17
v_gene: TRBV19
j_gene: TRBJ1-5
CDR3aa: CASSIGGQGFSNQPQHF

len: 17
v_gene: TRBV19
j_gene: TRBJ2-7
CDR3aa: CASSRDRGSSGLHEQYF

len: 13
v_gene: TRBV6-5
j_gene: TRBJ2-7
CDR3aa: CASSYGAGGEQYF

len: 12
v_gene: TRBV5-6
j_gene: TRBJ1-2
CDR3aa: CASSLYLSGYTF

len: 16
v_gene: TRBV5-6
j_gene: TRBJ1-3
CDR3aa: CASSFGTGRSGNTIYF

len: 11
v_gene: TRBV6-4
j_gene: TRBJ1-6
CDR3aa: CASSKGPLLHF

len: 16
v_gene: TRBV5-1
j_gene: TRBJ2-2
CDR3aa: CASSLAPGLRTGELFF

len: 15
v_gene: TRBV7-7
j_gene: TRBJ2-7
CDR3aa: CASEPGQGGAYEQYF

len: 15
v_gene: TRBV9
j_gene: TRBJ1-4
CDR3aa: CASSALGGPNEKLFF

len: 15
v_gene: TRBV5-5
j_gene: TRBJ1-1
CDR3aa: CASSSRPEVRTEAFF

len: 16
v_gene: TRBV7-2
j_gene: TRBJ2-5
CDR3aa: CASSSRTSGPQETQYF

len: 12
v_gene: TRBV18
j_gene: TRBJ2-7
CDR3aa: CASSPVGYEQYF

len: 15
v_gene: TRBV18
j_gene: TRBJ1-4
CDR3aa: CASSPPAQGGEKLFF

len: 15
v_gene: TRBV6-5
j_gene: TRBJ2-2
CDR3aa: CASSYARGNTGELFF

len: 13
v_gene: TRBV7-9
j_gene: TRBJ1-1
CDR3aa: CASSSSMNTEAFF

len: 15
v_gene: TRBV19
j_gene: TRBJ2-6
CDR3aa: CASSTPRAGANVLTF

len: 14
v_gene: TRBV19
j_gene: TRBJ2-7
CDR3aa: CASSSRGDSYEQYF

len: 13
v_gene: TRBV6-5
j_gene: TRBJ1-1
CDR3aa: CASSYKPTAEAFF

len: 13
v_gene: TRBV11-2
j_gene: TRBJ1-2
CDR3aa: CASSLQGPYGYTF

len: 12
v_gene: TRBV5-1
j_gene: TRBJ2-7
CDR3aa: CASSPDREKQYF

len: 16
v_gene: TRBV14
j_gene: TRBJ1-6
CDR3aa: CASSQARGGGNSPLHF

len: 15
v_gene: TRBV30
j_gene: TRBJ2-7
CDR3aa: CAWSRGGTVLYEQYF

len: 16
v_gene: TRBV7-2
j_gene: TRBJ2-7
CDR3aa: CASSVSGTAGYYEQYF